Listed below are T cell receptor beta chains from one sample, sequenced in a study of CD8 T cells in ankylosing spondylitis. TCRdb used MiXCR to reprocess the 5' RACE reads, holding one entry per CDR3 protein. The sample lists over 600,000 distinct CDR3 sequences; roughly 19% were seen once. The specimen was blood, either unsorted or a sorted T cell fraction (not recorded which). These receptors all come from a male donor with ankylosing spondylitis. Each CDR3 is given with its conserved first and last residue. The D gene is left open where the match is weak. Expanded clones are given a class, and other clones once, few, many or no size at all.

v_gene,j_gene,d_gene,abundance,CDR3nt,CDR3aa
TRBV29-1,TRBJ2-1,TRBD1,few,TGCAGCGGATCGGGACAGGGGAGTGAGCAGTTCTTC,CSGSGQGSEQFF
TRBV4-1,TRBJ1-6,TRBD1,.,TGCGCCAGCAGGAACCCTAGACAGGGGATTAATTCACCCCTCCACTTT,CASRNPRQGINSPLHF
TRBV2,TRBJ1-2,TRBD1,.,TGTGCCAGCACCACGACAGGGCAAGGCTATGGCTACACCTTC,CASTTTGQGYGYTF
TRBV5-4,TRBJ2-1,TRBD2,.,TGTGCCAGCCCTTCCCCTAGCGGGAGGGGGCAGCAGTTCTTC,CASPSPSGRGQQFF
TRBV3-1,TRBJ2-1,.,.,TGTGCCAGCAGCCAAGGACTAGTTTACAATGAGCAGTTCTTC,CASSQGLVYNEQFF
TRBV20-1,TRBJ2-2,.,many,TGCAGTGCTAGAGATTTCGGGAAGCTAGCCAACACCGGGGAGCTGTTTTTT,CSARDFGKLANTGELFF
TRBV24-1,TRBJ2-5,.,.,TGTGCCACCAGTGATGGCGGACAGAAGCTCCAAGAGACCCAGTACTTC,CATSDGGQKLQETQYF
TRBV5-1,TRBJ2-3,.,few,TGCGCCAGCAGCCTGGACAGTAGGGGAGACACGCAGTATTTT,CASSLDSRGDTQYF
TRBV2,TRBJ2-5,.,.,TGTGCCAGCAGTGAAAGGGGTTTCGTGACCCAGTACTTC,CASSERGFVTQYF
TRBV20-1,TRBJ1-1,.,.,TGCAGTGCTAGGAAGATGGGGGGGGACACTGAAGCTTTCTTT,CSARKMGGDTEAFF
TRBV12-3/TRBV12-4,TRBJ2-5,.,.,TGTGCCAGCAGTTTCAGCGGAACCCAAGAGACCCAGTACTTC,CASSFSGTQETQYF
TRBV5-5,TRBJ2-7,.,.,TGTGCCACCTCAGGGATGGGGGACGAGCAGTACTTC,CATSGMGDEQYF
TRBV20-1,TRBJ2-1,.,.,TGCAGTGCTAGCGGGCCGGCGGGCGCCTACAATGAGCAGTTCTTC,CSASGPAGAYNEQFF
TRBV2,TRBJ1-4,.,.,TGTGCCAGCAGTGTTGGGGGGCTCGAAGAAAAACTGTTTTTT,CASSVGGLEEKLFF
TRBV2,TRBJ1-2,TRBD1,.,TGTGCCAGCGGGGACAGCCGTGATGGCTACACCTTC,CASGDSRDGYTF
TRBV10-3,TRBJ2-5,.,.,TGTGCCATCAGTGAGGGGGCCCAAGAGACCCAGTACTTC,CAISEGAQETQYF
TRBV11-2,TRBJ2-7,.,.,TGTGCCAGCAGCTCTTCAGGTACCAATAAAAACTACGAGCAGTACTTC,CASSSSGTNKNYEQYF
TRBV20-1,TRBJ2-5,.,.,TGCAGTGCGGGGGACCCCCAAGAGACCCAGTACTTC,CSAGDPQETQYF
TRBV27,TRBJ2-1,.,.,TGTGCCAGCAGTTGGAGTTGGGGGGAAAACAATGAGCAGTTCTTC,CASSWSWGENNEQFF
TRBV12-3/TRBV12-4,TRBJ2-2,.,.,TGTGCCAGCAGTTTTCAAATTTCGGCCCCGAACACCGGGGAGCTGTTTTTT,CASSFQISAPNTGELFF
TRBV28,TRBJ2-7,.,few,TGTGCCAGCAGCCTACCTATATCCTACGAGCAGTACTTC,CASSLPISYEQYF
TRBV20-1,TRBJ2-7,TRBD2,.,TGCAGTGCTAAGACTAGCGGGAGGCCCAGCTACGAGCAGTACTTC,CSAKTSGRPSYEQYF
TRBV5-1,TRBJ2-7,.,many,TGCGCCAGCAGCTCAAATGAACAGACAGGCAGAGTTTCCGAGCAGTACTTC,CASSSNEQTGRVSEQYF
TRBV6-2/TRBV6-3,TRBJ2-1,.,few,TGTGCCAGCAGTTATTCAGGGGTCAATGAGCAGTTCTTC,CASSYSGVNEQFF
TRBV7-6,TRBJ1-1,.,few,TGTGCCAGCAGCTTCGGGGGGGGCAAGGCTGAAGCTTTCTTT,CASSFGGGKAEAFF
TRBV20-1,TRBJ2-7,TRBD1,.,TGCAGCGCGGGATACGGGACAGGGTGGTCAGGCGAGCAGTACTTC,CSAGYGTGWSGEQYF
TRBV7-9,TRBJ2-5,.,.,TGTGCCGGGGGGACTTTCCAGTTCCAGTACTTC,CAGGTFQFQYF
TRBV20-1,TRBJ2-5,TRBD2,few,TGCAGTGCAAGGACTAGCGGGAGGGCCTCAGAGACCCAGTACTTC,CSARTSGRASETQYF
TRBV5-8,TRBJ1-4,.,.,TGTGCCAGCAGCTTGGCGACTGCGAATGAAAAACTGTTTTTT,CASSLATANEKLFF
TRBV4-1,TRBJ2-7,TRBD2,few,TGCGCCAGCAGCCATGAATCCGGGACTAACACCTACGAGCAGTACTTC,CASSHESGTNTYEQYF
TRBV7-8,TRBJ2-1,TRBD2,few,TGTGCCAGCAGCGCCGGGGGGTTTGCCTACAATGAGCAGTTCTTC,CASSAGGFAYNEQFF
TRBV6-1,TRBJ1-5,.,few,TGTGCCAGCAGATCAGGACGGAATAGCAATCAGCCCCAGCATTTT,CASRSGRNSNQPQHF
TRBV20-1,TRBJ1-2,.,.,TGCAGTGCCCTTAACCCTAACTATGGCTACACCTTC,CSALNPNYGYTF
TRBV11-3,TRBJ2-3,TRBD2,few,TGTGCCAGCAGCCGGGGCGGGACTAGCGTTGGAGATACGCAGTATTTT,CASSRGGTSVGDTQYF
TRBV5-1,TRBJ2-5,TRBD1,many,TGCGCCAGCAGATACAAACAGGGGTCTATAGAGACCCAGTACTTC,CASRYKQGSIETQYF
TRBV7-2,TRBJ2-2,TRBD2,few,TGTGCCAGCAGTATCAATAGCGGGAGTACCGCCGGGGAGCTGTTTTTT,CASSINSGSTAGELFF
TRBV2,TRBJ1-4,.,.,TGTGCCGGGTCGGGACGGACTACAACTAATGAAAAACTGTTTTTT,CAGSGRTTTNEKLFF
TRBV25-1,TRBJ2-6,TRBD1,.,TGTGCCAGCAAACCCAGGGACAGGGGTTTAAGCGGGAGCCGGTCTGGGGCCAACGTCCTGACTTTC,CASKPRDRGLSGSRSGANVLTF
TRBV9,TRBJ2-1,.,.,TGTGCCAGCAGCGTAGGTGCGGGCCGCTCTGAGCAGTTCTTC,CASSVGAGRSEQFF
TRBV7-9,TRBJ1-1,.,.,TGTGCCAGCAGGCCGCCGGGGGAGGGAAGGGAAGCTTTCTTT,CASRPPGEGREAFF
TRBV10-3,TRBJ2-1,TRBD2,.,TGTGCCATCGGCAGCGGGGGGGACCCCTACAATGAGCAGTTCTTC,CAIGSGGDPYNEQFF
TRBV20-1,TRBJ1-5,.,few,TGCAGTGCCCTACCCAGCGCCGACATGGCCCAGCCCCAGCATTTT,CSALPSADMAQPQHF
TRBV7-9,TRBJ1-1,.,few,TGTGCCAGCAGCTTCGGGGGTCAACGAAACACTGAAGCTTTCTTT,CASSFGGQRNTEAFF
TRBV14,TRBJ2-3,.,once,TGTGCCAGCAGCCAATGGAGCGGGCGCACAGATACGCAGTATTTT,CASSQWSGRTDTQYF
TRBV20-1,TRBJ1-5,TRBD1,few,TGCAGTGCTAGGGACAGGGGCGGTAATCAGCCCCAGCATTTT,CSARDRGGNQPQHF
TRBV7-8,TRBJ1-1,.,.,TGTGCCAGCAGCTTAGCCCCGGATGTAGCTTTCTTT,CASSLAPDVAFF
TRBV6-1,TRBJ2-1,TRBD2,few,TGTGCCAGCACCAAGGGGCTAGCGGGGCCCTCTGAGCAGTTCTTC,CASTKGLAGPSEQFF
TRBV20-1,TRBJ1-3,.,.,TGCAGTGCTAGAGATCCTATTGGGAACACCATATATTTT,CSARDPIGNTIYF
TRBV28,TRBJ2-7,.,.,TGTGCCAGCAGTCTGTTGGGACAAAACTACGAGCAGTACTTC,CASSLLGQNYEQYF
TRBV12-3/TRBV12-4,TRBJ2-7,TRBD1,few,TGTGCCAGCAGCACCGGGACAGGGGGTTACTACGAGCAGTACTTC,CASSTGTGGYYEQYF